One T cell receptor beta chain is described in this entry. The antigen remains undetermined. This record comes from a study of cytomegalovirus exposure and HLA in healthy donors. Trimming at V came to 2 bases and at J to 8 bases, leaving 10 bases not matched to a gene. There are 16 residues in the CDR3. Per germline, CDR1 MNHEY and CDR2 SMNVEV (reference sequence). The PCR contained 60 Vbeta and 13 Jbeta primers. Measured with immunoSEQ multiplex PCR; TCRdb has only the in-frame clones, and not every one. The sample gives 150,000 or so clones, roughly 80% of which show up once; about 0.77% is in the top ten. Study-wide results and caveats: Association of a missense DCLRE1C variant with TCR beta V- and J-gene trimming was reported in a later analysis.

The V gene is TRBV27, the J gene TRBJ2-1, with 9 bases identical to TRBD2. Source material: PBMCs. The sequence derives from a woman younger than 35 in good health and CMV-seronegative. The DNA of the CDR3 is TGTGCCAGCAGTTTAATCGGTAGCGGGAGAGTTCATGAGCAGTTCTTC. This sequence encodes CASSLIGSGRVHEQFF.